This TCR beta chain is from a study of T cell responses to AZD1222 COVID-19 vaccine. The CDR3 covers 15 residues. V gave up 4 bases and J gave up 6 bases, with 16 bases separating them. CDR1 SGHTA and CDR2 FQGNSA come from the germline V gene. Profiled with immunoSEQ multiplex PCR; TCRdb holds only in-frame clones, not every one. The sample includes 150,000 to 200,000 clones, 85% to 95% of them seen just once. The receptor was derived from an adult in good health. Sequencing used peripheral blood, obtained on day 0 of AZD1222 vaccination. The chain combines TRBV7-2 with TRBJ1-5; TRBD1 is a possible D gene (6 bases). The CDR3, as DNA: TGTGCCAGCAGCTCCCGGAGGGGGGATTTTCAGCCCCAGCATTTT. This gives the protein CASSSRRGDFQPQHF.